This T cell receptor beta chain originates from a study of T cell responses to AZD1222 COVID-19 vaccine. In germline, CDR1 is MGHRA, CDR2 YSYEKL. CDR3 length: 15 residues. V was clipped by 8 bases and J by 8 bases; unmatched bases: 9. Method: immunoSEQ multiplex PCR; TCRdb's copy keeps in-frame clones and lacks some. The sample shows around 150,000 clones, approximately 85% of them seen only once. The clonotype was recovered from an adult who received the MenACWY meningococcal vaccine as a control. Here the sequenced sample was peripheral blood, taken 28 days after the second dose of the MenACWY control vaccine. The genes are TRBV4-1 and TRBJ1-6; TRBD1 aligns across 10 bases. Written as DNA, the CDR3 is TGCGCCAGCTCGCCCTTGGGACAGGGGTATTCACCCCTCCACTTT. Translation: CASSPLGQGYSPLHF.